This T cell receptor (beta chain) was captured in a study of blood T cell repertoires in COVID-19. Looking at the study overall: The cDNA or gDNA used as material had been derived from T cells, B-cell-depleted T cells, or PBMCs.

The CDR3 has 15 residues. Germline values: CDR1 SGHRS, CDR2 YFSETQ. With 0 bases removed from V and 4 bases from J, the gap between germline ends came to 11 bases. In the source study's methods: From reference gene primer amplification, estimates of nucleated cell counts were derived. Clones were read by immunoSEQ multiplex PCR, and TCRdb kept only the in-frame ones, dropping some. V and J calls and clone size are copied from that table; D and trimming were computed from the DNA. The sample holds hundreds of thousands of clones, about 90% seen once. Participants were placed into cohorts based on the clinical history they reported.

The receptor was derived from a young woman who had recovered from COVID-19. The sequencing input was PBMCs or T cells enriched from blood (not recorded which). This chain links TRBV5-1 with TRBJ2-1; the D gene is possibly TRBD1 (6 bases). CDR3 protein: CASSLVGAHYNEQFF. As DNA, the CDR3 is TGCGCCAGCAGCTTGGTGGGGGCCCATTACAATGAGCAGTTCTTC.